The clone carrying this TCR beta chain has a single count. Its antigen remains unknown. This sample is part of a study of cytomegalovirus exposure and HLA in healthy donors. Study-level background: Both the roughly 120 validation repertoires and the roughly 640 first-cohort repertoires used the same platform, as reported by a later analysis. Study-level findings and limits: A list of approximately 160 TCR beta chains associated with cytomegalovirus was given.

Donors were drawn from the approximately 110-subject validation cohort, separate from the 666-subject first cohort. TCRdb keeps only in-frame clones here, not all; method: immunoSEQ multiplex PCR. Of around 70,000 clones in the sample, roughly nine tenths were seen once. Germline-derived CDR1 and CDR2 are SEHNR and FQNEAQ (reference sequence). The CDR3 covers 13 residues. V shed 11 bases and J 4 bases; nucleotides not matched to a gene: 10. The sequence derives from a man aged 18 to 35 in good health and CMV-seronegative. Sequenced sample: PBMCs. The chain has TRBV7-9 and TRBJ2-7, with 8 nucleotides matching TRBD1. CDR3 DNA: TGTGCCGGCCGGACAGGGAGCTCTTACGAGCAGTACTTC. It specifies CAGRTGSSYEQYF.